The sequence of this TCR beta chain was determined in a study of T cell changes during pregnancy in multiple sclerosis (dated by TCRdb to 2018 to 2020). About the investigation overall: The study examined how the T cell repertoire changed over the course of pregnancy in women with multiple sclerosis.

Details on this clone: No cognate antigen has been identified for it. Qualities for individual bases were not recorded, and no much larger clone is one base off.

The protocol used for the library was the immunoSEQ multiplex PCR assay. As stored in TCRdb, this immuneACCESS dataset retains in-frame rearrangements with V and J assigned. A fraction of the clones does not appear; measured against another copy, unresolved V genes explain less than half of the discrepancy, and the remainder lacks a known reason. The sample yields tens of thousands of clones; approximately 94% were counted once. The top ten clones comprise 0.21% of the sample. The germline V end is reduced by 2 bases and the J end by 7 bases; junction bases left unmatched: 7. Reading from cysteine to phenylalanine, the CDR3 counts 13 amino acids. Here the CDR3 DNA is all that survives: 39 bases in frame from base 1. CDR1 and CDR2 are read off the germline V gene (reference sequence) as GTSNPN and SVGIG.

Sequenced material: CD4+ T cells from peripheral blood mononuclear cells, taken before pregnancy. The chain is assembled from TRBV30 and TRBJ1-2, with TRBD1 identical over 7 junction bases. The sequence derives from a female donor with multiple sclerosis, enrolled in a pregnancy study. CDR3 protein: CAWSRSTGSGYTF. The nucleotides are TGTGCCTGGAGTCGATCGACAGGGTCTGGCTACACCTTC.